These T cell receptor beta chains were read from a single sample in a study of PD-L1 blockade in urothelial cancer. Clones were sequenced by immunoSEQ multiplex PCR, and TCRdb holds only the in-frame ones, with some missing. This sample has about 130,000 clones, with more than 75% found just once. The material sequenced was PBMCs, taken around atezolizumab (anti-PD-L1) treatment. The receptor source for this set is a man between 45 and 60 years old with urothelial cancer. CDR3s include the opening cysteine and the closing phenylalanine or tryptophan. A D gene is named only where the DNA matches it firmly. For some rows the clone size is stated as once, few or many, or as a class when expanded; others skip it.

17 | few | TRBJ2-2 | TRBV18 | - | TGTGCCAGCTCACCGACCACCGGGACACATCGCACCGGGGAGCTGTTTTTT | CASSPTTGTHRTGELFF
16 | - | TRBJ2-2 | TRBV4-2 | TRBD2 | TGTGCCAGCAGCCAGGTGACTAGCGGGAAGGCCGGGGAGCTGTTTTTT | CASSQVTSGKAGELFF
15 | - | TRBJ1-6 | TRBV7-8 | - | TGTGCCAGCAGCTCCAACAGGGAAAGGTATTCACCCCTCCACTTT | CASSSNRERYSPLHF
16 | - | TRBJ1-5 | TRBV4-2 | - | TGTGCCAGCAGCCAAGAATTCGGGGAAAGAAATCAGCCCCAGCATTTT | CASSQEFGERNQPQHF
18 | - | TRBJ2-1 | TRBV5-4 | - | TGTGCCAGCAGCTTGGTTCTTTTGGTTCCAGCGGGTCCCAATGAGCAGTTCTTC | CASSLVLLVPAGPNEQFF
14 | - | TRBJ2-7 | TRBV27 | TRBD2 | TGTGCCAGCAGTAAAAGCGGGAGGGCCTACGAGCAGTACTTC | CASSKSGRAYEQYF
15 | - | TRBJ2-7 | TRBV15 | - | TGTGCCACCAGCAGCCGGGACTTTCTCTCCTACGAGCAGTACTTC | CATSSRDFLSYEQYF
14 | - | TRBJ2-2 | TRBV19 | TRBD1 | TGTGCCACCGGACAGGGTCTCTATACCGGGGAGCTGTTTTTT | CATGQGLYTGELFF
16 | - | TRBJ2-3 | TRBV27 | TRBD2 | TGTGCCAGCAGTTTATATAGCGGGAGGGCCGGAGATACGCAGTATTTT | CASSLYSGRAGDTQYF
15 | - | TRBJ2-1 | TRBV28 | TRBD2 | TGTGCCAGCAGTTTACTGTCCGGGACTAGCGCTCGAAAGTTCTTC | CASSLLSGTSARKFF
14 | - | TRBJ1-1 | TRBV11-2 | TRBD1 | TGTGCCAGCAGCTTAGTGACAGGGTCTGCTGAAGCTTTCTTT | CASSLVTGSAEAFF
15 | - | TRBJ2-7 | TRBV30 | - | TGTGCCTGGACCAAGGGCAGGGCAAGATTCGACGAGCAGTACTTC | CAWTKGRARFDEQYF
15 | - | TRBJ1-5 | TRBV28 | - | TGTGCCGGAGGGAACACCGACTACGGCAATCAGCCCCAGCATTTT | CAGGNTDYGNQPQHF
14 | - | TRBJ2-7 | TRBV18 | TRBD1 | TGTGCCAGCTCGCGACAGGGGGACGCCTACGAGCAGTACTTC | CASSRQGDAYEQYF
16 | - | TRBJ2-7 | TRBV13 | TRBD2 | TGTGCCAGCAGCTCACCTCAAGGGACTAGCGGATACGAGCAGTACTTC | CASSSPQGTSGYEQYF
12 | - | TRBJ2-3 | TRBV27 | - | TGTGCCAGCAGTGTCGGCACAGATACGCAGTATTTT | CASSVGTDTQYF
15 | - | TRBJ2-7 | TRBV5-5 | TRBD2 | TGTGCCAGCAGCCCGGGACTAGCGGGAGGGTACGAGCAGTACTTC | CASSPGLAGGYEQYF
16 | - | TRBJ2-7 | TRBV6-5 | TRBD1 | TGTGCCAGCAGTTACCCCGGGGACAGGGGAACCTACGAGCAGTACTTC | CASSYPGDRGTYEQYF
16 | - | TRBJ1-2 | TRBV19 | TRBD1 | TGTGCCAGTAGTTCAAGACAGGGGGCGGAGAACTATGGCTACACCTTC | CASSSRQGAENYGYTF
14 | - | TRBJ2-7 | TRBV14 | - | TGTGCCAGCAGCCAAGCCGGGAACCTCTACGAGCAGTACTTC | CASSQAGNLYEQYF
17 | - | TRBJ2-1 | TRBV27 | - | TGTGCCAGCAGGCCAAGGCGGGGCGGCGGGACCCACAATGAGCAGTTCTTC | CASRPRRGGGTHNEQFF
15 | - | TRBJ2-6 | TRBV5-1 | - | TGCGCCAGCAGCTTGGATAGCTCTGGGGCCAACGTCCTGACTTTC | CASSLDSSGANVLTF
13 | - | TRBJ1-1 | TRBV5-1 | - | TGCGCCAGCAGCTTGGCGCAGGGAGGGGAAGCTTTCTTT | CASSLAQGGEAFF
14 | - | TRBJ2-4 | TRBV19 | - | TGTGCCAGTACCCCCACCGGGACACCGAACATTCAGTACTTC | CASTPTGTPNIQYF
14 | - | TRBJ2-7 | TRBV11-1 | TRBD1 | TGTGCCAGCAGCTTAAGTTCAGGGGGAAACGAGCAGTACTTC | CASSLSSGGNEQYF
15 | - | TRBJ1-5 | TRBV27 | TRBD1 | TGTGCCAGCAGTGGAGGACAGGGTAGCAATCAGCCCCAGCATTTT | CASSGGQGSNQPQHF
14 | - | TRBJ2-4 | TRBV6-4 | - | TGTGCCAGCAGTGAAATCGGGGGAAACGACATTCAGTACTTC | CASSEIGGNDIQYF
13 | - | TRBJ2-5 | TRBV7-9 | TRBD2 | TGTGCCAGCAGGCCGACTAGCGCAGAGACCCAGTACTTC | CASRPTSAETQYF
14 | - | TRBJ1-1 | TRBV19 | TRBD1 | TGTGCCAGTAGTGTAAGCAGGGGGCTCGCTGAAGCTTTCTTT | CASSVSRGLAEAFF
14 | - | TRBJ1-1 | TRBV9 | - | TGTGCCAGCAGCACCGGGACTTTGGGCACTGAAGCTTTCTTT | CASSTGTLGTEAFF
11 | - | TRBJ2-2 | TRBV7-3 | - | TGTGCCAGCCAGGGTACCGGGGAGCTGTTTTTT | CASQGTGELFF
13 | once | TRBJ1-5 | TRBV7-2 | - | TGTGCCAGCAGCCCAGCGGTGGGTCGGACCCAGCATTTT | CASSPAVGRTQHF
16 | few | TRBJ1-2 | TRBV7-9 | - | TGTGCCAGCAGCCCGGGGGGAGGACCTCAGGGCTATGGCTACACCTTC | CASSPGGGPQGYGYTF
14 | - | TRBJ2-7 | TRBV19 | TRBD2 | TGTGCCAGTAGTATCATAGCGGGAGGCTACGAGCAGTACTTC | CASSIIAGGYEQYF
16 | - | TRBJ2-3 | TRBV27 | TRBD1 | TGTGCCAGCAGTCGCCGTTGGACAGGGGGTATAGATACGCAGTATTTT | CASSRRWTGGIDTQYF
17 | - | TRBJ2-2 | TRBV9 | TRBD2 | TGTGCCAGCAGCCCCCAACCGGGACTAGACTTCACCGGGGAGCTGTTTTTT | CASSPQPGLDFTGELFF